The rows below give T cell receptor beta chains drawn from one sample of a study of T cell repertoires in MIS-A myocarditis. Method: immunoSEQ multiplex PCR; TCRdb's copy keeps in-frame clones and lacks some. The sample holds roughly 6,000 clones, around 75% seen once. Specimen: interventricular septum heart tissue obtained at autopsy. These receptors were obtained from a man aged 18 to 30 with fulminant myocarditis from multisystem inflammatory syndrome in adults (MIS-A) after COVID-19. The CDR3 runs from the conserved cysteine through the conserved F or W. The D gene is left open where the match is weak. Rows give clone size only sometimes, using once, few, many, or a class for an expanded clone.

CDR3 DNA,CDR3 protein,V gene,D gene,clone size,J gene
TGTGCCAGCAGCCAGAATAGTATCCAGGGTAACTATGGCTACACCTTC,CASSQNSIQGNYGYTF,TRBV3-1/TRBV3-2,.,.,TRBJ1-2
TGCAGTGGGGGTTACAATGAGCAGTTCTTC,CSGGYNEQFF,TRBV20-1,.,few,TRBJ2-1
TGTGCCAGCAGCTGGGCAGAGACCCAGTACTTC,CASSWAETQYF,TRBV7-2,.,.,TRBJ2-5
TGCGCCAGCAGCTTGGCGGAGGGCTCCTACAATGAGCAGTTCTTC,CASSLAEGSYNEQFF,TRBV5-1,.,.,TRBJ2-1
TGCAGCGTTGTCAAGGGGCTGACCGAGCAGTACTTC,CSVVKGLTEQYF,TRBV29-1,.,.,TRBJ2-7
TGTGCCAGCAGCCAAGTCCGGAGGACAGCCAAACACACCGGGGAGCTGTTTTTT,CASSQVRRTAKHTGELFF,TRBV3-1/TRBV3-2,.,.,TRBJ2-2
TGTGCCAGCAGCTTGCTTAGCGGGGACTCCTACGAGCAGTACTTC,CASSLLSGDSYEQYF,TRBV5-8,TRBD2,.,TRBJ2-7
TGCGCCAGCAGTTCAGGTTGGGGGACCTACGAGCAGTACTTC,CASSSGWGTYEQYF,TRBV5-1,.,few,TRBJ2-7
TGTGCCAGCAGTGACTCGGGACAGGAGGGTGGCTACACCTTC,CASSDSGQEGGYTF,TRBV6-4,TRBD1,.,TRBJ1-2
TGTGCCAGCAGCTTTCCTACCCGTCGGGAGGGGCGAGGTGAAAAACTGTTTTTT,CASSFPTRREGRGEKLFF,TRBV11-2,.,large,TRBJ1-4
TGTGCCAGCAGCTCAAAACATATAGCGGGACACTCCTACGAGCAGTACTTC,CASSSKHIAGHSYEQYF,TRBV5-5,TRBD2,.,TRBJ2-7
TGTGCCACCAGCAGAAACAGACCCGGGCGCGGCTACACCTTC,CATSRNRPGRGYTF,TRBV15,.,.,TRBJ1-2
TGTGCCAGCTCCCCCTTTCCATACAACTATGGCTACACCTTC,CASSPFPYNYGYTF,TRBV2,.,.,TRBJ1-2
TGTGCCAGCAGTTACTCGGAAGCACATGGCTACACCTTC,CASSYSEAHGYTF,TRBV6-5,.,.,TRBJ1-2
TGTGCCAGCAGTTTGACCGGCAGCCTAGGGGCCTTCTATGGCTACACCTTC,CASSLTGSLGAFYGYTF,TRBV27,.,.,TRBJ1-2
TGTGCCAGCAGCTTGGTACGCGTAGGGGATGAAAAACTGTTTTTT,CASSLVRVGDEKLFF,TRBV5-6,.,once,TRBJ1-4
TGTGCCTGGAGTTACGGGGGGGCGTACAATGAGCAGTTCTTC,CAWSYGGAYNEQFF,TRBV30,TRBD2,.,TRBJ2-1
TGTGCCTGGAGTGTAGTAGGGAACACTGAAGCTTTCTTT,CAWSVVGNTEAFF,TRBV30,.,.,TRBJ1-1
TGTGCCAGCAGTTTTGTGGGGACAGCCGTAGACAATGAGCAGTTCTTC,CASSFVGTAVDNEQFF,TRBV27,TRBD1,.,TRBJ2-1
TGTGCCAGCAAAATTGGGTTCGGGGACAGGAGCGTACCTGGCTACACCTTC,CASKIGFGDRSVPGYTF,TRBV2,TRBD1,.,TRBJ1-2
TGTGCCAGCAGTCGCCGTAGACAGGGAGGAAATGAAAAACTGTTTTTT,CASSRRRQGGNEKLFF,TRBV7-6,TRBD1,.,TRBJ1-4
TGCGCCAGCAGCCAAGAGGGACTAGCGGCAAACTACGAGCAGTACTTC,CASSQEGLAANYEQYF,TRBV4-1,TRBD2,.,TRBJ2-7
TGTGCCAGCAGCGAACAGGGGTACTCACCCCTCCACTTT,CASSEQGYSPLHF,TRBV9,TRBD1,.,TRBJ1-6
TGTGCCAGCAGCGCCGCAAGGGCGGGACTAGCGGGGAACCATGAGCAGTTCTTC,CASSAARAGLAGNHEQFF,TRBV9,TRBD2,.,TRBJ2-1
TGTGCCAGCAGCTTATACCCGGTCTCCTACGAGCAGTACTTC,CASSLYPVSYEQYF,TRBV7-9,.,.,TRBJ2-7
TGTGCCAGTAGTCCTCGAAGCGGCACTGAAGCTTTCTTT,CASSPRSGTEAFF,TRBV19,.,.,TRBJ1-1
TGTGCCAGTAGTATCGGGCGTCTCCAGAACACTGAAGCTTTCTTT,CASSIGRLQNTEAFF,TRBV19,.,few,TRBJ1-1
TGTGCCAGCAGTTCTATGATAAACCCCAGGGGCACCGGGGAGCTGTTTTTT,CASSSMINPRGTGELFF,TRBV28,.,.,TRBJ2-2
TGTGCCAGCAGATCGGGACAGGAGCGAGGCTACACCTTC,CASRSGQERGYTF,TRBV2,TRBD1,.,TRBJ1-2
TGTGCCAGCAGCTTAAGCGGGAAGGCAAATGGCTACACCTTC,CASSLSGKANGYTF,TRBV11-2,.,.,TRBJ1-2
TGTGCCAGCAGCCAACAGCTAGGGGGAGGCAGCTTACGAGGCTACACCTTC,CASSQQLGGGSLRGYTF,TRBV14,.,.,TRBJ1-2
TGTGCCTGGAGTCCGGGAGGGGCTGAAGCTTTCTTT,CAWSPGGAEAFF,TRBV30,.,.,TRBJ1-1
TGTGCCAGCAGTGTCCTGGCGGAAGATACGCAGTATTTT,CASSVLAEDTQYF,TRBV6-6,.,.,TRBJ2-3
TGCGCCAGCAGCTTTGGAAACTACGAGCAGTACTTC,CASSFGNYEQYF,TRBV5-1,.,.,TRBJ2-7
TGTGCCAGCAGCTTTGGACAGGGGACTCCTAACTATGGCTACACCTTC,CASSFGQGTPNYGYTF,TRBV9,TRBD1,.,TRBJ1-2
TGTGCCAGCAGTCTGCCGTTTGACAGCCTCTATAGCAATCAGCCCCAGCATTTT,CASSLPFDSLYSNQPQHF,TRBV28,.,few,TRBJ1-5
TGCGCCAGCAGCTTGGTAGGGGGCAATCAGCCCCAGCATTTT,CASSLVGGNQPQHF,TRBV5-1,.,.,TRBJ1-5
TGTGCCAGTGAGGGGAACCTACAAGGAAAACTGTTTTTT,CASEGNLQGKLFF,TRBV19,.,.,TRBJ1-4
TGTGCCAGCATTCTAGCGGGGGGGCCGGCAGATACGCAGTATTTT,CASILAGGPADTQYF,TRBV11-2,TRBD2,.,TRBJ2-3
TGTGCCACCAGTGCAGCGGGAGTTAATGAGCAGTTCTTC,CATSAAGVNEQFF,TRBV24-1,TRBD2,.,TRBJ2-1
TGTGCCAGTAGTGGGGGGTTCGGGGAGACCCAGTACTTC,CASSGGFGETQYF,TRBV19,.,.,TRBJ2-5
TGTGCCACAGGGGGTTTTGGAACTGAAGCTTTCTTT,CATGGFGTEAFF,TRBV6-5,TRBD1,few,TRBJ1-1
TGCGCCAGCAGCCAAGATATAGTTTTAGGCAACACTGAAGCTTTCTTT,CASSQDIVLGNTEAFF,TRBV4-1,.,.,TRBJ1-1
TGCGCCAGCAGTGACCAGGCAGTAACCCTATCCCTCTATGGCTACACCTTC,CASSDQAVTLSLYGYTF,TRBV10-2,.,.,TRBJ1-2
TGTGCCAGCAGTGAAACAGGGGGCTCCTATAATTCACCCCTCCACTTT,CASSETGGSYNSPLHF,TRBV2,TRBD1,.,TRBJ1-6
TGCAGTGCTAGTTGGGTAGCACTGGGTACGCAGTATTTT,CSASWVALGTQYF,TRBV20-1,.,.,TRBJ2-3
TGTGCCAGCTCCCGGAGGGGGACAGACTCTTATAGCAATCAGCCCCAGCATTTT,CASSRRGTDSYSNQPQHF,TRBV18,TRBD1,.,TRBJ1-5
TGTGCCAGCAGTTTTACAGGGTTTTATGAGCAGTTCTTC,CASSFTGFYEQFF,TRBV12-3/TRBV12-4,.,.,TRBJ2-1
TGTGCCAGCCCCGGGACAGCTATGAACACCGGGGAGCTGTTTTTT,CASPGTAMNTGELFF,TRBV7-2,TRBD1,few,TRBJ2-2
TGTGCCTGGAGTGCCGCAATGGAACTTTCACCCCTCCACTTT,CAWSAAMELSPLHF,TRBV30,.,few,TRBJ1-6
TGTGCCAGCACCAAGTCGGGTCGCAACACTGAAGCTTTCTTT,CASTKSGRNTEAFF,TRBV9,.,few,TRBJ1-1
TGCGCCAGCAGCTTGGCCCTACAGGGTTGGAACACTGAAGCTTTCTTT,CASSLALQGWNTEAFF,TRBV5-1,.,.,TRBJ1-1
TGTGCCAGCAGGGTGGGACACAACTATGGCTACACCTTC,CASRVGHNYGYTF,TRBV27,.,.,TRBJ1-2
TGTGCCACCATGACAGGGGGAGACTACGAGCAGTACTTC,CATMTGGDYEQYF,TRBV28,TRBD1,.,TRBJ2-7
TGTGCCAGCAGCCGGAACGGACTAGCGGGGCAAAACATTCAGTACTTC,CASSRNGLAGQNIQYF,TRBV3-1/TRBV3-2,TRBD2,.,TRBJ2-4
TGTGCCAGCAGCTTAGATAGAGAAAACATTCAGTACTTC,CASSLDRENIQYF,TRBV11-2,.,few,TRBJ2-4
TGTGCCAGCTCACCACATCCGGGACAGGGGCACTATGGCTACACCTTC,CASSPHPGQGHYGYTF,TRBV18,TRBD1,.,TRBJ1-2
TGTGCCAGCAGCCAAGGGTCCAGGGGCACAGATACGCAGTATTTT,CASSQGSRGTDTQYF,TRBV4-2,.,.,TRBJ2-3